This is a list of T cell receptor beta chains from one sample in a study of CD8+CD57+ T cells in acquired aplastic anemia. TCRdb called the reads again in MiXCR, with one record for every CDR3 protein. The sample yields 250,000 to 350,000 distinct CDR3 sequences, roughly three fifths seen once. The material sequenced was sorted CD4+, CD8+, or CD8+CD57+ T cells (not recorded which) from PBMCs. The source is a human donor with severe aplastic anemia or a healthy control (not recorded which). The CDR3 runs from the conserved cysteine through the conserved F or W. The D gene is left open where the match is weak. The size entry is marked missing in some rows and otherwise reads once, few, many or a size class.

V gene	J gene	clone size	D gene	CDR3 DNA	CDR3 protein
TRBV19	TRBJ1-1	NA	TRBD1	TGTGCCAGTAGTGAAGACAGGGAGGCTGAAGCTTTCTTT	CASSEDREAEAFF
TRBV10-2	TRBJ2-5	NA	NA	TGCGCCAGCAGTGACACAGTTCAAGAGACCCAGTACTTC	CASSDTVQETQYF
TRBV19	TRBJ2-7	NA	NA	TGTGCCAGTACGCAGGGGAACGAGCAGTACTTC	CASTQGNEQYF
TRBV20-1	TRBJ2-7	few	NA	TGCAGTGCTAGACAAGGGGTCCACTACGAGCAGTACTTC	CSARQGVHYEQYF
TRBV7-8	TRBJ1-1	NA	NA	TGTGCCAGCAGCCCCGGGGTTACCACTGAAGCTTTCTTT	CASSPGVTTEAFF
TRBV7-2	TRBJ2-5	NA	TRBD2	TGTGCCAGCAGCCAAGTTGAGGAAAAACTAGCGGGGGGGGAGGAGACCCAGTACTTC	CASSQVEEKLAGGEETQYF
TRBV5-1	TRBJ1-2	NA	TRBD1	TGCGCCGGCAGCTTGGATGGTTGGCCCTCAGGGGGTGACAACTATGGCTACACCTTC	CAGSLDGWPSGGDNYGYTF
TRBV10-3	TRBJ2-7	many	TRBD2	TGTGCCACCCGGGGCGGGGGGATCTCCTACGAGCAGTACTTC	CATRGGGISYEQYF
TRBV5-1	TRBJ1-5	many	TRBD1	TGCGCCAGCAGCCCGGGACAGGGGCATCAGCCCCAGCATTTT	CASSPGQGHQPQHF
TRBV15	TRBJ1-5	NA	NA	TGTGCCACCAGTGGTGGGACTGCCCGTCAGCCCCAGCATTTT	CATSGGTARQPQHF
TRBV20-1	TRBJ2-3	few	TRBD1	TGCAGTGCTAGGGTCACAGGGGTAGGCGACACAGATACGCAGTATTTT	CSARVTGVGDTDTQYF
TRBV20-1	TRBJ2-1	many	TRBD2	TGCAGTGCTAGAGTGGTAGCGGGGGGGCGTAATGAGCAGTTCTTC	CSARVVAGGRNEQFF
TRBV10-3	TRBJ1-1	NA	NA	TGTGCCATCAGTGAGAAGGGCTTGAACACTGAAGCTTTCTTT	CAISEKGLNTEAFF
TRBV9	TRBJ1-2	many	NA	TGTGCCAGCAGCGTAGTTGGGGGGCAAGAAGGCTACACCTTC	CASSVVGGQEGYTF
TRBV7-8	TRBJ2-7	NA	NA	TGTGCCAGCAGCTTATTGCGTGCGGTGGGGGACGAGCAGTACTTC	CASSLLRAVGDEQYF